The 16 T cell receptor beta chains below all came from one sample that was sequenced in a study of a mutant IDH1 vaccine in newly diagnosed glioma. No antigen has been assigned to these receptors. Documented time point: week 35, safety follow-up. Each dose delivered 300 ug of mutant IDH1 20-mer peptide subcutaneously with imiquimod. Assay used: immunoSEQ multiplex PCR; TCRdb lists only in-frame clones, some missing. This table holds about 32,000 clones, 80% to 85% found once. Material: PBMCs, obtained from a glioma patient whose treatment included an IDH1 peptide vaccine. Receptors were obtained from a young woman with glioma.

In its sample, this clone was seen once. The chain links TRBV6-1 to TRBJ2-7, with 10 bases matching TRBD1. With 8 bases clipped from V and 4 bases from J, the junction kept 8 bases outside the gene matches. From germline, CDR1 is MNHNS and CDR2 SASEGT. CDR3 length: 14 residues. The CDR3 region has the DNA TGTGCCAGCCAATCCCGGGACAGGGGTTACGAGCAGTACTTC. Its translation is CASQSRDRGYEQYF.

This clone was recorded only once. The V and J genes are TRBV25-1 and TRBJ2-5; 8 nucleotides line up with TRBD1. This CDR3 contains 16 residues. With V trimmed by 1 base and J by 5 bases, 9 bases remained unmatched. Per the germline V gene, CDR1 is MGHDK and CDR2 is SYGVNS. The CDR3 reads CASSESQGARRETQYF. CDR3 bases: TGTGCCAGCAGTGAATCGCAGGGGGCGCGTCGCGAGACCCAGTACTTC.

J is TRBJ1-1 and V is TRBV18, with 8 bases lining up with TRBD1. Per the germline V gene, CDR1 is KGHSH and CDR2 is LQKENI. The CDR3 extends over 15 amino acids. The ends lost 3 bases at V and 3 bases at J; junction bases unmatched: 6. The CDR3 bases are TGTGCCAGCTCACCCCAGGGGGCGATGGACACTGAAGCTTTCTTT. Its translation: CASSPQGAMDTEAFF.

The chain carries TRBV27 and TRBJ2-1; 8 bases are a match to TRBD1. The CDR3 runs 16 residues. CDR1 is MNHEY and CDR2 is SMNVEV in the germline V gene (reference sequence). With 4 bases clipped from V and 5 bases from J, the junction kept 10 bases outside the gene matches. The CDR3 region is CASSSIQGAQDNEQFF. The CDR3 nucleotides read TGTGCCAGCAGTTCGATTCAGGGGGCCCAGGACAATGAGCAGTTCTTC.

J is TRBJ2-2 and V is TRBV5-4; 7 bases match TRBD2. Trimming removed 4 bases from V and 2 bases from J; junction bases left unmatched: 5. The CDR3 is 15 residues long. Germline assignment: CDR1 SGHNT and CDR2 YYREEE (reference sequence). CDR3 residues: CASSPGGPNTGELFF. The CDR3 DNA reads as TGTGCCAGCAGCCCGGGGGGACCAAACACCGGGGAGCTGTTTTTT.

The chain recombines TRBV5-4 with TRBJ2-5, with 14 bases lining up with TRBD2. Germline lookup yields CDR1 SGHNT and CDR2 YYREEE (reference sequence). Losses at the gene ends were 4 bases for V and 1 base for J; bases not matched to a gene: 3. The CDR3 runs 16 residues. CDR3 DNA: TGTGCCAGCAGCGGAGGGACTAGCGGGGGCCAAGAGACCCAGTACTTC. Protein: CASSGGTSGGQETQYF.

V gene TRBV28 combines with J gene TRBJ1-1; TRBD1 might be the D (5 bases). V dropped 3 bases and J dropped 4 bases, with 18 bases sitting between them. The CDR3 spans 16 residues. Germline-derived CDR1 and CDR2 are MDHEN and SYDVKM. Here the CDR3 reads CASSLPGAAGGTEAFF. The CDR3 nucleotides read TGTGCCAGCAGTTTGCCAGGCGCCGCCGGGGGCACTGAAGCTTTCTTT.

The rearrangement uses TRBV5-1 and TRBJ1-1; D possibly corresponds to TRBD1 (5 bases). Germline values: CDR1 SGHRS, CDR2 YFSETQ. This CDR3 contains 13 residues. V lost 5 bases and J lost 0, with 8 bases in between. DNA of the CDR3: TGCGCCAGCAGTCAGGGTTTGAACACTGAAGCTTTCTTT. It encodes CASSQGLNTEAFF.

This clone was seen a handful of times. The CDR3 reads CASSESYTEAFF. In DNA form, the CDR3 reads TGTGCCAGCAGTGAATCGTACACTGAAGCTTTCTTT. V usage is TRBV25-1 and J usage is TRBJ1-1; D ambiguous. V was pared by 1 base and J by 3 bases, with 3 bases between. CDR1 is MGHDK and CDR2 is SYGVNS in the germline V gene. CDR3 length: 12 amino acids.

The chain has TRBV11-2 and TRBJ2-5; D gene unclear. V lost 4 bases to trimming and J lost 1 base, with 13 bases between them. Germline assignment: CDR1 SGHAT and CDR2 FQNNGV. There are 15 residues in the CDR3. This CDR3 is CASSSTDGFQETQYF. The CDR3, as DNA: TGTGCCAGCAGCTCGACGGACGGATTCCAAGAGACCCAGTACTTC.

The chain links TRBV7-9 to TRBJ2-6; D gene ambiguous. The germline CDR1 and CDR2 sequences are SEHNR and FQNEAQ (reference sequence). The CDR3 is 16 amino acids. The germline V and J ends were trimmed by 5 bases and 4 bases, with 15 bases remaining between them. The CDR3 here is CASSPRPQKGANVLTF. CDR3 DNA: TGTGCCAGCAGCCCAAGACCCCAGAAAGGGGCCAACGTCCTGACTTTC. Filled out from reference TRBV7-9 and TRBJ2-6, the complete variable domain reads DTGVSQNPRHKITKRGQNVTFRCDPISEHNRLYWYRQTLGQGPEFLTYFQNEAQLEKSRLLSDRFSAERPKGSFSTLEIQRTEQGDSAMYLCASSPRPQKGANVLTFGAGSRLTVL.

This clone was observed a single time. The rearrangement joins TRBV7-2 to TRBJ2-5, with D possibly TRBD1 on 6 matching bases. V lost 5 bases to trimming and J lost 5 bases, with 15 bases between them. The CDR3 consists of 14 residues. Per the germline V gene, CDR1 is SGHTA and CDR2 is FQGNSA. The CDR3 DNA follows: TGTGCCAGCAGCATAAACAGGGTCGCCGAGACCCAGTACTTC. The encoded protein is CASSINRVAETQYF. Full variable domain (remainder filled in from reference TRBV7-2 and TRBJ2-5): GAGVSQSPSNKVTEKGKDVELRCDPISGHTALYWYRQSLGQGLEFLIYFQGNSAPDKSGLPSDRFSAERTGGSVSTLTIQRTQQEDSAVYLCASSINRVAETQYFGPGTRLLVL.

This rearrangement joins TRBV25-1 to TRBJ1-6, with D perhaps TRBD1 (5 bases). Looked up from germline, CDR1 is MGHDK and CDR2 is SYGVNS. The CDR3 has 14 amino acids. Trimming removed 6 bases from V and 5 bases from J, with 11 bases in between. Here the CDR3 reads CASSKGQNNSPLHF. CDR3 coding DNA: TGTGCCAGCAGCAAGGGGCAGAATAATTCACCCCTCCACTTT.

V usage is TRBV27 and J usage is TRBJ2-1; 8 bases agree with TRBD1. The CDR3 sequence is 14 residues long. Germline CDR1 is MNHEY and CDR2 is SMNVEV (reference sequence). With 1 base clipped from V and 6 bases from J, the junction kept 2 bases outside the gene matches. CDR3 residues: CASSLLGTGNEQFF. The CDR3 region has the DNA TGTGCCAGCAGTTTATTGGGGACAGGCAATGAGCAGTTCTTC.

This clone was observed once. This chain uses TRBV5-1 with TRBJ1-1, with unresolved D. The CDR3 loop spans 13 amino acids. V lost 0 bases, J lost 9 bases, and 12 bases lay in between. Germline CDR1 SGHRS, CDR2 YFSETQ. The CDR3 DNA is TGCGCCAGCAGCTTGGCCGTTGGTTCACAAGCTTTCTTT. It is translated as CASSLAVGSQAFF.

In this sample, this clone turned up once. The CDR3 sequence is CSAHISDTQYF. CDR3 DNA sequence: TGCAGTGCTCATATTTCGGATACGCAGTATTTT. This chain uses TRBV20-1 with TRBJ2-3; D unclear. Germline CDR1 DFQATT, CDR2 SNEGSKA (reference sequence). V was cut by 5 bases and J by 6 bases, with 9 bases left in between. This CDR3 is 11 amino acids long.